These T cell receptor beta chains were read from a single sample in a study of blood T cell repertoires in COVID-19. Assay: immunoSEQ multiplex PCR; the TCRdb copy retains only in-frame clones and omits some. The table lists approximately 200,000 clones, approximately 86% of them singletons. The sequenced material came from PBMCs or T cells enriched from blood (not recorded which). These receptors came from a man aged 18 to 30 with acute COVID-19. The CDR3 runs from the conserved cysteine through the conserved F or W. Fields, in order: V gene, CDR3 length, clone size, D gene, J gene, CDR3 DNA, CDR3 protein. D genes are given only for firm matches. Clone size is given for some rows only: seen once, a few or many times, or a class if the clone is expanded.

TRBV19,14,-,-,TRBJ2-2,TGTGCCAGTAGCTCACAGGGCGCCACCGGGGAGCTGTTTTTT,CASSSQGATGELFF
TRBV7-9,16,-,TRBD2,TRBJ2-1,TGTGCCAGCAGCTTATGGGGGGGAGAGACCTACAATGAGCAGTTCTTC,CASSLWGGETYNEQFF
TRBV19,16,-,-,TRBJ1-3,TGTGCCAGTAGACGGGGGACCGCCGGCTCTGGAAACACCATATATTTT,CASRRGTAGSGNTIYF
TRBV6-2/TRBV6-3,16,once,TRBD1,TRBJ1-1,TGTGCCAGCAGTTATCTCGTCAGGGGGATGGTCACTGAAGCTTTCTTT,CASSYLVRGMVTEAFF
TRBV6-5,15,-,TRBD2,TRBJ2-7,TGTGCCAGCAGTCAACGGGAGGGAGACTCCTACGAGCAGTACTTC,CASSQREGDSYEQYF
TRBV5-1,15,-,TRBD1,TRBJ2-5,TGCGCCAGCAGATCCAACCCGGACAGGCAAGAGACCCAGTACTTC,CASRSNPDRQETQYF
TRBV24-1,15,-,-,TRBJ2-5,TGTGCCACCAGTGACGCTAGACAGCTCCAAGAGACCCAGTACTTC,CATSDARQLQETQYF
TRBV19,14,-,-,TRBJ1-2,TGTGCCAGTAGTGCCGCCCTCGACATCTATGGCTACACCTTC,CASSAALDIYGYTF
TRBV28,19,-,TRBD2,TRBJ2-1,TGTGCCAGCATACTACTAGCGGGAGGGCCGATGAGCTCCTACAATGAGCAGTTCTTC,CASILLAGGPMSSYNEQFF
TRBV29-1,14,-,-,TRBJ2-1,TGCAGCGTACTAAGGGACACCTACTACAATGAGCAGTTCTTC,CSVLRDTYYNEQFF
TRBV11-3,14,-,-,TRBJ2-7,TGTGCCAGCGTTCAAAGTGCGGGATCCTACGAGCAGTACTTC,CASVQSAGSYEQYF